Detailed here is one T cell receptor beta chain. The clone's antigen remains unknown. The junction does not match germline at one end; this may be a read error. CDR1 SGDLS and CDR2 YYNGEE are derived from the germline V gene. Taken from cysteine to phenylalanine, the CDR3 has 16 residues. This entry keeps only the CDR3 DNA: 48 bases, framed from base 1. This sample is part of a study of beta chain bispecific antibodies for T cell cancers (dated by TCRdb to 2020 to 2023). Context from the whole study: T cells from healthy donors were cocultured with T cell leukemia lines in the presence of bispecific antibodies, after which the depletion of each TRBV family was measured by TRBV sequencing of the surviving cells. Surface TRBV12 (TRBV12-3) was expressed on Jurkat cells, and surface TRBV5-5 was expressed on HPB-ALL cells. Summary of the overall study and its limitations: Relative to anti-CD19, anti-TRBV12 exposure cut the share of total TRBV signal from TRBV12-3 by around 99%, while TRBV12-4 dropped by 35% to 40%, which was not significant. Apart from the targeted and closely related genes, all other TRBV family members appeared unaffected by the TRBV-directed bispecific antibodies. Leukemia cell line cells were mixed with normal T cells in each sequenced sample, and most of the targeted TRBV signal was derived from the leukemia cells rather than from the normal T cells. Cross-reactivity of the anti-TRBV5-5 antibody with TRBV5-6 was attributed to high sequence similarity between the two genes.

Unique molecular identifier barcodes were incorporated into the libraries and were used for clonotype quantification. Qiagen AllPrep DNA/RNA Micro kits were used to isolate total RNA, and an Agilent TapeStation was used to check RNA quality. TCR beta libraries were built by 5' RACE: cDNA synthesis followed by two PCR steps using TCR beta constant-region gene-specific primers. Sequencing of the TCR beta libraries was done on an Illumina MiSeq platform. The original methods were these. Reads were processed with MIGEC, MiXCR and VDJtools. Clonotype frequency was computed as the clonotype's share of unique molecular identifiers among all unique molecular identifiers in the sample. Any TRBV gene that IMGT lists as a pseudogene or open reading frame, and is therefore nonfunctional, such as TRBV1, TRBV12-1 and TRBV21, was left out. The public reads were reprocessed in TCRdb via fastp at Q25 and MiXCR, keeping in-frame beta chains. Each entry merges the rows of one CDR3 protein and shows their most common DNA and genes. None of the V and J calls come from the authors' own analysis; TCRdb made them. This sample lists more than 20,000 distinct CDR3 sequences; more than 2% were detected once. More than 5% of the sample comes from the top ten.

The sample's treatment or condition, from its label and the paper: alpha-V12: anti-TRBV12 scFv linked to anti-CD3 scFv. For approximately three days, T cells were expanded from blood mononuclear cells using either the anti-CD3 antibody OKT3 or CD3/CD28 Dynabeads. The anti-TRBV12 bispecific sample was taken from a coculture of Jurkat leukemia cells with normal T cells and was compared with an anti-CD19 bispecific control coculture. The culture conditions for expanded T cells were RPMI 1640 plus 10% fetal bovine serum, recombinant human IL-2 (about 90 IU/ml) and IL-7 (approximately 5.4 ng/ml). Each coculture contained approximately 50,000 normal T cells, approximately 50,000 target cells and bispecific antibody in 75 to 100 ul and was incubated for around 18 hours at 37 degrees C. Each bispecific antibody was composed of two single-chain variable fragments, which were expressed in a single-chain diabody format with a His tag. The effector T cells were obtained from healthy human donors, with peripheral blood mononuclear cells isolated from leukapheresis samples by Ficoll density gradient centrifugation.

This chain joins TRBV9 to TRBJ1-1; the D gene assignment is ambiguous. This TCR was sampled from a human donor in good health. Some clones in this sample may be carry-over from other donors' samples. This specimen was healthy donor T cells cultured with leukemia cells, taken from a culture containing a bispecific antibody targeting TCR Vbeta12. The CDR3 corresponds to CASSELRCGLNNEAFF. The nucleotide sequence reads as follows: TGTGCCAGCAGCGAGTTACGGTGCGGGTTGAACAATGAAGCTTTCTTT.